This T cell receptor (beta chain) was sequenced for a study of T cells in Graves' hyperthyroidism and ophthalmopathy. This clonotype has more than one count but fewer than ten. V was trimmed by 0 bases and J by 2 bases, leaving 17 bases between them. This CDR3 is built from 17 residues. Germline V gene data show CDR1 as LNHNV and CDR2 as YYDKDF (reference sequence). From RNA transcripts, TCR beta CDR3 regions were amplified. Initially, a first-round RT-PCR of the TCR CDR3 employed the HTBI primer set. TCRdb processed the multiplex PCR reads anew with MiXCR; each CDR3 protein has one entry. The table lists roughly 500,000 distinct CDR3 sequences, around a fifth of them singletons.

The sequenced sample consisted of blood. This rearrangement joins TRBV15 to TRBJ2-7; the D is unclear. The source of this sequence is a woman in her 70s with Graves' ophthalmopathy. Here the CDR3 DNA reads TGTGCCACCAGCAGAGATCACCCAGGACGAGGCCCCTACGAGCAGTACTTC. Translated: CATSRDHPGRGPYEQYF.